Listed below are T cell receptor beta chains from one sample, sequenced in a study of graft-versus-host responses after intestinal transplantation. Only in-frame clones appear in the TCRdb table, and some are missing; sequencing was by immunoSEQ multiplex PCR. Of 65,000 to 90,000 clones listed, approximately 89% are singletons. These receptors have no identified antigens. The sample consisted of unstimulated CD8+ T cells sorted from spleen or lymph node cells, taken before transplant. The origin of the receptors is a human donor who was the organ donor for an intestinal transplant. Each CDR3 is given with its conserved first and last residue. Fields, in order: clone size, V gene, J gene, D gene, CDR3 protein, CDR3 DNA. D genes are given only for firm matches. The size field is filled for only some rows; it gives once, few, many or a size class.

clone size: -; V gene: TRBV14; J gene: TRBJ2-7; D gene: -; CDR3 protein: CASSLEAGLKDF; CDR3 DNA: TGTGCCAGCAGCCTAGAGGCAGGCTTGAAGGACTTC
clone size: -; V gene: TRBV11-2; J gene: TRBJ2-1; D gene: -; CDR3 protein: CASSVVSWNEQFF; CDR3 DNA: TGTGCCAGCAGCGTCGTTTCGTGGAATGAGCAGTTCTTC
clone size: -; V gene: TRBV7-6; J gene: TRBJ2-7; D gene: TRBD1; CDR3 protein: CASSPRDRDYEQYF; CDR3 DNA: TGTGCCAGCAGCCCCCGGGACAGGGATTACGAGCAGTACTTC
clone size: -; V gene: TRBV5-1; J gene: TRBJ1-1; D gene: -; CDR3 protein: CASSLAGGSTEAFF; CDR3 DNA: TGCGCCAGCAGCTTGGCGGGGGGGAGCACTGAAGCTTTCTTT
clone size: -; V gene: TRBV11-2; J gene: TRBJ2-7; D gene: -; CDR3 protein: CASSLVPSYEQYF; CDR3 DNA: TGTGCCAGCAGCTTAGTTCCGTCCTACGAGCAGTACTTC
clone size: -; V gene: TRBV11-2; J gene: TRBJ2-1; D gene: -; CDR3 protein: CASSLSGYNEQFF; CDR3 DNA: TGTGCCAGCAGCCTGTCCGGCTACAATGAGCAGTTCTTC
clone size: -; V gene: TRBV5-6; J gene: TRBJ2-3; D gene: TRBD2; CDR3 protein: CASSLSLAGVIDTQYF; CDR3 DNA: TGTGCCAGCAGCTTGTCTCTAGCGGGAGTGATAGATACGCAGTATTTT
clone size: -; V gene: TRBV7-9; J gene: TRBJ1-4; D gene: -; CDR3 protein: CASSDGEREKLFF; CDR3 DNA: TGTGCCAGCAGCGACGGGGAGCGAGAAAAACTGTTTTTT
clone size: -; V gene: TRBV5-1; J gene: TRBJ2-1; D gene: -; CDR3 protein: CASSSPGTDSYNEQFF; CDR3 DNA: TGCGCCAGCAGCAGTCCCGGGACGGACTCCTACAATGAGCAGTTCTTC
clone size: -; V gene: TRBV6-5; J gene: TRBJ1-1; D gene: -; CDR3 protein: CASSSGPGAEAFF; CDR3 DNA: TGTGCCAGCAGCTCGGGCCCGGGGGCTGAAGCTTTCTTT
clone size: -; V gene: TRBV5-6; J gene: TRBJ1-2; D gene: TRBD1; CDR3 protein: CASSLLHRTGGNKNYGYTF; CDR3 DNA: TGTGCCAGCAGCTTGTTACATCGGACAGGGGGCAATAAGAACTATGGCTACACCTTC
clone size: -; V gene: TRBV4-1; J gene: TRBJ1-5; D gene: -; CDR3 protein: CASSQEVGQPQHF; CDR3 DNA: TGCGCCAGCAGCCAAGAGGTGGGGCAGCCCCAGCATTTT
clone size: -; V gene: TRBV10-1; J gene: TRBJ2-7; D gene: TRBD1; CDR3 protein: CASSGRDSPYEQYF; CDR3 DNA: TGCGCCAGCAGTGGCCGGGACAGCCCCTACGAGCAGTACTTC
clone size: -; V gene: TRBV6-1; J gene: TRBJ1-1; D gene: -; CDR3 protein: CASSLWGLNTEAFF; CDR3 DNA: TGTGCCAGCAGCCTCTGGGGCCTGAACACTGAAGCTTTCTTT
clone size: once; V gene: TRBV19; J gene: TRBJ2-1; D gene: -; CDR3 protein: CASSPDGGGANEQFF; CDR3 DNA: TGTGCCAGTAGCCCGGACGGCGGAGGGGCCAATGAGCAGTTCTTC
clone size: -; V gene: TRBV30; J gene: TRBJ1-1; D gene: -; CDR3 protein: CAWRTLEMNTEAFF; CDR3 DNA: TGTGCCTGGAGGACCCTAGAGATGAACACTGAAGCTTTCTTT
clone size: -; V gene: TRBV5-1; J gene: TRBJ2-1; D gene: -; CDR3 protein: CASSLYGGTYNEQFF; CDR3 DNA: TGCGCCAGCAGCTTGTATGGGGGGACCTACAATGAGCAGTTCTTC
clone size: once; V gene: TRBV6-5; J gene: TRBJ1-2; D gene: -; CDR3 protein: CASSYSHLEDYGYTF; CDR3 DNA: TGTGCCAGCAGTTACTCGCACCTCGAGGACTATGGCTACACCTTC
clone size: -; V gene: TRBV2; J gene: TRBJ2-7; D gene: TRBD2; CDR3 protein: CASRTASGAAYEQYF; CDR3 DNA: TGTGCCAGCAGGACCGCTAGCGGGGCAGCCTACGAGCAGTACTTC
clone size: -; V gene: TRBV19; J gene: TRBJ2-7; D gene: TRBD2; CDR3 protein: CASSTSGGAYEQYF; CDR3 DNA: TGTGCCAGTAGTACAAGCGGGGGGGCCTACGAGCAGTACTTC
clone size: -; V gene: TRBV7-9; J gene: TRBJ2-1; D gene: TRBD2; CDR3 protein: CASSSEPGLAHGEQFF; CDR3 DNA: TGTGCCAGCAGCTCCGAACCGGGACTAGCTCATGGTGAGCAGTTCTTC
clone size: once; V gene: TRBV19; J gene: TRBJ1-5; D gene: -; CDR3 protein: CASSIRGQGDQPQHF; CDR3 DNA: TGTGCCAGTAGTATAAGAGGGCAGGGCGATCAGCCCCAGCATTTT
clone size: -; V gene: TRBV7-6; J gene: TRBJ2-7; D gene: -; CDR3 protein: CASSSGLGPEPDEQYF; CDR3 DNA: TGTGCCAGCAGCTCGGGCCTGGGACCCGAACCTGACGAGCAGTACTTC
clone size: -; V gene: TRBV19; J gene: TRBJ2-7; D gene: -; CDR3 protein: CASTGSSYEQYF; CDR3 DNA: TGTGCCAGCACTGGATCGAGCTACGAGCAGTACTTC
clone size: once; V gene: TRBV5-8; J gene: TRBJ1-5; D gene: -; CDR3 protein: CASSLFPGREGSAQHF; CDR3 DNA: TGTGCCAGCAGCTTGTTTCCCGGCCGGGAAGGTTCGGCCCAGCATTTT
clone size: -; V gene: TRBV4-1; J gene: TRBJ2-7; D gene: -; CDR3 protein: CASSQEAGSSSYEQYF; CDR3 DNA: TGCGCCAGCAGCCAAGAGGCCGGCTCGAGCTCCTACGAGCAGTACTTC
clone size: -; V gene: TRBV5-4; J gene: TRBJ1-1; D gene: -; CDR3 protein: CASSVTQTEAFF; CDR3 DNA: TGTGCCAGCAGCGTGACCCAAACTGAAGCTTTCTTT
clone size: -; V gene: TRBV5-1; J gene: TRBJ1-5; D gene: TRBD1; CDR3 protein: CASSTRTGQPQHF; CDR3 DNA: TGCGCCAGCAGCACCCGGACAGGTCAGCCCCAGCATTTT
clone size: -; V gene: TRBV4-1; J gene: TRBJ1-1; D gene: -; CDR3 protein: CASSQEFSGSEAFF; CDR3 DNA: TGCGCCAGCAGCCAAGAATTTAGTGGGTCTGAAGCTTTCTTT
clone size: -; V gene: TRBV2; J gene: TRBJ2-7; D gene: TRBD1; CDR3 protein: CASSPPPGQAIYEQYF; CDR3 DNA: TGTGCCAGCAGTCCTCCCCCGGGACAGGCGATCTACGAGCAGTACTTC
clone size: -; V gene: TRBV5-1; J gene: TRBJ2-7; D gene: TRBD2; CDR3 protein: CASSSAPASGNSYEQYF; CDR3 DNA: TGCGCCAGCAGCTCCGCCCCGGCTAGCGGGAACTCCTACGAGCAGTACTTC
clone size: -; V gene: TRBV29-1; J gene: TRBJ2-2; D gene: TRBD2; CDR3 protein: CSVEGAGGPGELFF; CDR3 DNA: TGCAGCGTTGAAGGAGCGGGAGGTCCCGGGGAGCTGTTTTTT
clone size: -; V gene: TRBV5-6; J gene: TRBJ1-1; D gene: TRBD1; CDR3 protein: CASSKLTGSEIYNTEAFF; CDR3 DNA: TGTGCCAGCAGCAAACTGACAGGGAGTGAGATATACAACACTGAAGCTTTCTTT
clone size: -; V gene: TRBV15; J gene: TRBJ2-1; D gene: -; CDR3 protein: CATSRPGTFSYNEQFF; CDR3 DNA: TGTGCCACCAGCAGACCCGGGACTTTCTCCTACAATGAGCAGTTCTTC